Listed here are 5 T cell receptor beta chains from one sample, sequenced in a study of tissue T cells after allogeneic stem cell transplantation. Using immunoSEQ multiplex PCR, the repertoire was profiled, and TCRdb retains in-frame clones only, with some absent. The sample yields 8,700 or so clones, about 50% seen once. Sample time point: mouse harvest day 7 after allogeneic transplant. Each mouse received 10^7 T-cell-depleted marrow cells plus 10^6 splenic CD5+ T cells by tail vein. Specimen: gut tissue. The receptors here all came from a female BALB/c mouse given C57BL/6 T cells with graft-versus-host disease after an allogeneic hematopoietic cell transplant.

As to this clone: Gene and germline names: mouse. The CDR3 extends 1 residue past the end of the read, so its final part is completed from the germline J gene. This sequence joins TRBV12-2 and TRBJ2-1, with TRBD2 identical over 8 bases. The CDR3 is 14 residues long. J was trimmed by 3 bases and V by 0 bases; bases with no gene match: 0. Per germline, CDR1 SGHLS and CDR2 HYDKME. CDR3 DNA, as far as it was read: TGTGCCAGCTCTCTCGACTGGGGCTATGCTGAGCAGTTC. Translated, it gives CASSLDWGYAEQF. The whole CDR3 reads CASSLDWGYAEQFF.

With respect to this clone: Gene names refer to mouse genes. The CDR3 extends 1 residue past the end of the read, so its final part is completed from the germline J gene. V and J are TRBV15 and TRBJ2-3, with a weak D call TRBD2 (6 bases). The V end lost 2 bases, the J end lost 6 bases, and 15 bases lay between the germline ends. The CDR3 sequence is 15 residues long. Germline V gives CDR1 SGHND, CDR2 FRSKSL. CDR3 DNA, as far as it was read: TGTGCCAGCAGTTTAACGGGGGGTAGGACGGAAACGCTGTAT. Translation gives CASSLTGGRTETLY. The CDR3, in full, reads CASSLTGGRTETLYF.

Remarks on this clone: Each gene name is a mouse one. The read falls 1 residue short of the CDR3 end, and the missing part is taken from the germline J gene. The chain is built from TRBV23 and TRBJ2-1. CDR3 length equals 14 residues. Germline lookup yields CDR1 KGHTA and CDR2 FQNQQP. Incomplete CDR3 DNA: TGCTCCAGCAGTCAATTAATCAACTATGCTGAGCAGTTC. Translation gives CSSSQLINYAEQF. The entire CDR3 is CSSSQLINYAEQFF. The variable domain in full, completed from reference TRBV23 and TRBJ2-1, reads DAAVTQKPRYLIKMKGQEAEMKCIPEKGHTAVFWYQQKQSKELKFLIYFQNQQPLDQIDMVKERFSAVCPSSSLCSLGIRTCEAEDSALYLCSSSQLINYAEQFFGPGTRLTVL.

Note on this clone: Mouse germline and gene names are used. The CDR3 is cut off 1 residue early in the read; its end comes from the germline J gene. This chain links TRBV19 with TRBJ2-2, with 8 bases fitting TRBD1. With 5 bases clipped from V and 1 base from J, the junction kept 10 bases outside the gene matches. The CDR3 is 17 residues long. Germline assignment: CDR1 FNHDT and CDR2 SITEND (reference sequence). The sequenced CDR3 bases are TGTGCCAGCAGGAATCCCCGACAGGGGAAAAACACCGGGCAGCTCTAC. It translates to CASRNPRQGKNTGQLY. The full CDR3 reads CASRNPRQGKNTGQLYF.

As regards this clone: Germline and genes here are mouse. The CDR3 end lies 1 residue beyond the end of the read and is filled in from the germline J gene. The gene calls are TRBV3 and TRBJ2-3; possible D gene TRBD2, 7 bases. Trimming stripped 3 bases from V and 0 bases from J, with 10 bases between. CDR1 SNHLY and CDR2 FYNGKV come from the germline V gene (reference sequence). CDR3 size: 15 residues. CDR3 amino acids: CASSFWGRSAETLYF. The sequenced part of the CDR3 DNA is TGTGCCAGCAGCTTCTGGGGGCGTAGTGCAGAAACGCTGTAT.